This T cell receptor (beta chain) emerged from a study of blood T cells in healthy people across ages (dated by TCRdb to 2013 to 2016). Regarding the complete study: In model experiments, roughly one uniquely barcoded TCR beta cDNA molecule per two T cells was captured by template switching. Four age groups were formed from the donors: young (average roughly 16 years), middle-aged (around 37), aged (about 62) and long-lived (approximately 78). To avoid experimental bias, donors of different ages were spread randomly across the sequencing lanes. The study measured age-related changes in TCR beta repertoire diversity using deep sequencing normalized with unique cDNA molecular identifiers. For two donors (one aged 18 to 30 and one aged 80 or older), the study analyzed two additional independent replicas of 1 million unique cDNA reads from the same blood draw. General conclusions and limits of the study: Donor CMV infection status was unknown, potentially confounding age-related changes in expanded clonotypes. Compared with the aged group, the long-lived group had more naive CD4+ T cells, fewer expanded clones and increased TCR diversity, suggesting age selection. As age increased, observed TCR beta diversity per million T cells dropped in a roughly linear way, and a significant reduction was already evident by age 40. Estimates of total diversity based on one million sequenced T cells were regarded as lower bounds and as underestimates. Observed TCR beta diversity correlated strongly with the percentage of naive T cells measured by flow cytometry. Since profiling was done on bulk unsorted PBMCs, naive and antigen-experienced compartments could not be conclusively compared.

The V end gives up 3 bases and the J end 9 bases, leaving 10 bases in the junction not matched to a gene. For CDR1 and CDR2, the germline V gene lists SQVTM and ANQGSEA. The CDR3 starts with the cysteine, ends with the phenylalanine, and has 15 residues. The retained sequence is limited to the CDR3, 45 bases, with the frame set at the first base. Receptors were amplified or captured by 5' RACE. Sequencing relied on an Illumina HiSeq 2500. A second PCR of 7 to 11 cycles was performed with a sample-barcoded 5' primer and a J-beta primer mix. A unique molecular identifier was introduced onto each TCR beta cDNA molecule by a template-switch 5' adaptor carrying 12 random nucleotides. Each sample yielded at least 2.5 million CDR3-containing paired-end reads. First-strand cDNA was synthesized from all RNA with the Mint cDNA synthesis kit, primed by a TRBC-specific oligonucleotide. Following uracil-DNA glycosylase treatment, all cDNA underwent a first 18-cycle PCR with the universal primers M1SS and BC2_uni_R. The study's processing was this. For normalization, 1 million high-quality reads, each with a distinct molecular identifier, were randomly selected from each sample. Reads with shared molecular identifiers were discarded instead of being binned into consensus sequences. MiTCR, set to a Q25 quality threshold and the strictest error-elimination algorithm, was used for CDR3 identification, clonotype clustering and error correction. Lower-bound total TCR beta diversity was estimated with a nonparametric unseen species model using Euler transformation. TCRdb took the public reads, trimmed them with fastp at Q25, ran MiXCR for clone calling and kept in-frame beta chains. A single entry per CDR3 protein holds the most common genes and DNA from its merged rows. TCRdb's processing, not the study's, gives the V and J calls here. The sample records 780,000 or so distinct CDR3 sequences, roughly 56% of which are singletons. The biggest ten clones account for about 26% of the sample.

As for this clonotype: Its antigen remains unidentified. The sample holds no much larger clone one base away, and base qualities are not on file.

The donors were roughly 40 Caucasian individuals from Russia, aged 6 to 90 years, who were systemically healthy. Each donor gave 8 to 10 milliliters of peripheral blood, collected into EDTA-treated Vacutainer tubes. Ficoll-Paque density-gradient centrifugation was used to isolate PBMCs, with at least 7 million obtained per sample. Total RNA, at least 5.5 micrograms per sample, was extracted from PBMCs with Trizol reagent. The percentages of naive CD45RAhigh/CD27high T cells were determined by flow cytometry on a PBMC aliquot from every donor. This receptor was obtained from a man aged 35 to 55 in good health. Material for sequencing was blood. The chain was built from TRBV29-1 and TRBJ2-1; 11 of the junction bases match TRBD2. The DNA sequence is TGCAGCGTTGAGGAGGGCCCTAGCGGGGGGATTGAGCAGTTCTTC. Translated, it reads CSVEEGPSGGIEQFF.